This is a list of T cell receptor beta chains from one sample in a study of blood T cells in healthy people across ages. TCRdb reanalysed the 5' RACE reads using MiXCR and keeps one entry per CDR3 protein. The top ten clones hold approximately 17% of a sample with more than 1 million distinct CDR3 sequences, 45% of them seen once. The sample taken for sequencing was blood. The receptors here all came from an older woman in good health. The CDR3 runs from the conserved cysteine through the conserved F or W. D genes are given only for firm matches. Size is omitted from some rows. Given values are once, few, many or a class for expanded clones.

j_call,d_call,clone_size,v_call,cdr3_aa,cdr3_nt
TRBJ2-7,.,.,TRBV12-5,CASGLIRSSSYNEQYF,TGTGCTAGTGGTTTAATCCGCTCCAGCTCCTACAATGAGCAGTACTTC
TRBJ2-1,TRBD2,.,TRBV3-1,CASSPGLAGGVYNEQFF,TGTGCCAGCAGTCCCGGACTAGCGGGGGGGGTATACAATGAGCAGTTCTTC
TRBJ2-3,TRBD2,.,TRBV29-1,CSVGLAGVHTQYF,TGCAGCGTGGGACTAGCGGGAGTACATACGCAGTATTTT
TRBJ2-3,.,.,TRBV27,CASGLGTHTQYF,TGTGCCAGCGGACTTGGCACACATACGCAGTATTTT
TRBJ1-4,.,once,TRBV5-5,CASRPGFTTNEKLFF,TGTGCCAGCAGGCCAGGGTTTACAACTAATGAAAAACTGTTTTTT
TRBJ1-1,.,.,TRBV5-1,CASSPGQLMNTEAFF,TGCGCCAGCAGCCCAGGACAGCTCATGAACACTGAAGCTTTCTTT
TRBJ2-7,.,.,TRBV28,CASSFSLEQYF,TGTGCCAGCAGTTTTAGCCTCGAGCAGTACTTC
TRBJ2-1,.,few,TRBV7-9,CASSPKSEQFF,TGTGCCAGCAGCCCTAAAAGTGAGCAGTTCTTC
TRBJ2-5,.,.,TRBV5-1,CASSLGGKQETQYF,TGCGCCAGCAGCTTGGGAGGGAAACAAGAGACCCAGTACTTC
TRBJ2-3,TRBD2,.,TRBV12-3/TRBV12-4,CASSGTSGRAGSTDTQYF,TGTGCCAGCAGCGGGACTAGCGGGAGAGCGGGAAGCACAGATACGCAGTATTTT
TRBJ1-2,.,few,TRBV6-2/TRBV6-3,CASSSIPARVGGYTF,TGTGCCAGCAGTTCCATCCCGGCAAGGGTGGGAGGCTACACCTTC
TRBJ2-7,TRBD2,.,TRBV9,CASSVERESSYEQYF,TGTGCCAGCAGCGTGGAGCGGGAGAGCTCCTACGAGCAGTACTTC
TRBJ2-3,TRBD2,.,TRBV30,CAWKPSGITDTQYF,TGTGCCTGGAAGCCTAGCGGGATCACAGATACGCAGTATTTT
TRBJ2-7,TRBD2,.,TRBV7-8,CASSLVALAGVAYEQYF,TGTGCCAGCAGCTTAGTCGCTCTAGCGGGAGTAGCCTACGAGCAGTACTTC
TRBJ1-5,.,.,TRBV20-1,CSAGAGELPSYQPQHF,TGCAGTGCAGGGGCTGGGGAACTGCCTTCATATCAGCCCCAGCATTTT
TRBJ2-1,.,many,TRBV10-3,CAIGIAGNEQFF,TGTGCCATCGGGATAGCCGGCAATGAGCAGTTCTTC
TRBJ2-3,TRBD1,few,TRBV14,CASSQKTTGSDTQYF,TGTGCCAGCAGCCAAAAGACGACAGGGTCAGATACGCAGTATTTT
TRBJ1-6,.,.,TRBV30,CAWSQTDPAPLHF,TGTGCCTGGAGTCAGACAGACCCTGCTCCCCTCCACTTT
TRBJ2-1,TRBD1,few,TRBV20-1,CSAGLGQDSYNEQFF,TGCAGTGCTGGCCTTGGACAGGACTCCTACAATGAGCAGTTCTTC
TRBJ2-7,TRBD2,.,TRBV6-5,CASRPGAGGHEQYF,TGTGCCAGCAGACCCGGGGCGGGGGGCCATGAGCAGTACTTC
TRBJ2-7,TRBD2,.,TRBV27,CASSFPGRGDQYF,TGTGCCAGCAGTTTCCCAGGGAGGGGCGATCAGTACTTC
TRBJ2-7,TRBD1,.,TRBV6-5,CASSTARGGGYEQYF,TGTGCCAGCAGCACCGCAAGAGGGGGCGGGTACGAGCAGTACTTC
TRBJ2-1,TRBD2,.,TRBV24-1,CATSDKAGARYNEQFF,TGTGCCACCAGTGATAAGGCGGGAGCGCGGTACAATGAGCAGTTCTTC
TRBJ2-7,TRBD2,.,TRBV11-2,CASSPALAGASYEQYF,TGTGCCAGCAGCCCCGCCCTAGCGGGAGCCTCCTACGAGCAGTACTTC
TRBJ2-5,.,.,TRBV10-2,CASSEGQGQYF,TGCGCCAGCAGTGAGGGGCAGGGACAGTACTTC
TRBJ2-7,.,.,TRBV30,CAWSVLGRGEQYF,TGTGCCTGGAGTGTACTTGGGAGAGGGGAGCAGTACTTC
TRBJ1-2,.,few,TRBV7-2,CASSLETGGYTF,TGTGCCAGCAGCTTAGAAACAGGGGGCTACACCTTC
TRBJ2-5,.,few,TRBV29-1,CSASRGRETQYF,TGCAGCGCCAGCAGGGGAAGGGAGACCCAGTACTTC
TRBJ1-2,TRBD1,.,TRBV5-1,CASSLGQGEGYTF,TGCGCCAGCAGCTTGGGACAGGGAGAGGGCTACACCTTC
TRBJ2-1,TRBD2,.,TRBV2,CASSERLAGAYNEQFF,TGTGCCAGCAGTGAGAGGCTAGCGGGAGCCTACAATGAGCAGTTCTTC
TRBJ2-1,.,.,TRBV5-1,CASREPTSGNEQFF,TGCGCCAGCAGGGAGCCCACCTCCGGCAATGAGCAGTTCTTC
TRBJ2-7,TRBD2,.,TRBV12-3/TRBV12-4,CASSSIAGGLYEQYF,TGTGCCAGCAGTTCAATAGCGGGAGGGCTTTACGAGCAGTACTTC
TRBJ2-7,.,.,TRBV9,CASSVAPISNEQYF,TGTGCCAGCAGCGTAGCCCCTATTAGCAATGAGCAGTACTTC
TRBJ2-7,.,.,TRBV21-1,CASSKEVLAGSSYNEQYF,TGTGCCAGCAGCAAAGAGGTTCTGGCGGGGAGCTCCTACAATGAGCAGTACTTC
TRBJ1-2,TRBD1,few,TRBV20-1,CSAKTGTVYGYTF,TGCAGTGCTAAAACCGGGACAGTTTATGGCTACACCTTC
TRBJ2-1,TRBD2,.,TRBV29-1,CSVASGRAVNEQFF,TGCAGCGTCGCTAGCGGGAGGGCCGTCAATGAGCAGTTCTTC
TRBJ2-1,TRBD2,few,TRBV6-2/TRBV6-3,CASSSKRERFGNEQFF,TGTGCCAGCAGTTCAAAGCGGGAGCGTTTTGGGAATGAGCAGTTCTTC
TRBJ2-1,.,once,TRBV6-2/TRBV6-3,CASSYSIKGGRVGDEQFF,TGTGCCAGCAGTTACTCGATCAAGGGGGGTCGGGTAGGCGATGAGCAGTTCTTC
TRBJ2-1,TRBD2,.,TRBV12-3/TRBV12-4,CASSHRVAGGPYEQFF,TGTGCCAGCAGTCACCGGGTAGCGGGAGGGCCTTATGAGCAGTTCTTC
TRBJ1-5,.,few,TRBV5-1,CASSLAGGGNQPQHF,TGCGCCAGCAGCTTGGCGGGCGGAGGCAATCAGCCCCAGCATTTT
TRBJ1-5,.,.,TRBV6-5,CASKAGNSNQPQHF,TGTGCCAGCAAAGCAGGCAATAGCAATCAGCCCCAGCATTTT
TRBJ2-2,.,once,TRBV21-1,CASKGSRRESNTGELFF,TGTGCTAGCAAAGGGTCTCGCAGGGAGTCGAACACCGGGGAGCTGTTTTTT
TRBJ2-5,.,.,TRBV3-1,CASSSGPNEQYF,TGTGCCAGCAGCTCGGGACCAAATGAGCAGTACTTC
TRBJ2-1,.,.,TRBV3-1,CASSQDPGTLFNEQFF,TGTGCCAGCAGCCAAGACCCCGGGACACTCTTCAATGAGCAGTTCTTC
TRBJ2-5,TRBD1,once,TRBV6-5,CASSPGQGGVETQYF,TGTGCCAGCAGTCCAGGACAGGGGGGAGTAGAGACCCAGTACTTC
TRBJ1-5,.,few,TRBV12-3/TRBV12-4,CASSLAWGGGQPQHF,TGTGCCAGCAGTTTAGCGTGGGGGGGCGGGCAGCCCCAGCATTTT
TRBJ2-2,.,once,TRBV28,CASSPSPSELFF,TGTGCCAGCAGCCCGTCACCCTCGGAGCTGTTTTTT
TRBJ2-4,TRBD1,.,TRBV2,CASSVGQLLAKNIQYF,TGTGCCAGCAGTGTGGGACAGCTTCTAGCCAAAAACATTCAGTACTTC
TRBJ2-5,.,few,TRBV27,CASSPQWREETQYF,TGTGCCAGCAGTCCGCAGTGGAGGGAAGAGACCCAGTACTTC
TRBJ2-4,TRBD2,.,TRBV2,CASSPRGRAQNIQYF,TGTGCCAGCAGCCCACGCGGGAGGGCGCAAAACATTCAGTACTTC
TRBJ2-3,TRBD2,.,TRBV20-1,CSASERTSGTDTQYF,TGCAGTGCTAGTGAAAGGACTAGCGGTACAGATACGCAGTATTTT
TRBJ2-4,TRBD1,.,TRBV10-1,CASSLKGAKTKNIQYF,TGCGCCAGCAGTTTAAAGGGGGCGAAGACCAAAAACATTCAGTACTTC
TRBJ1-4,.,.,TRBV20-1,CSARDVGINEKLFF,TGCAGTGCTAGAGATGTGGGTATTAATGAAAAACTGTTTTTT